The source of this T cell receptor beta chain is a study of blood T cell repertoires in COVID-19. Study information: Collection of acute and convalescent COVID-19 samples took place in the United States, Italy and Spain.

V lost 5 bases and J lost 0, with 17 bases in between. Germline CDR1 and CDR2: SGHAT and FQNNGV. The CDR3 is made up of 18 amino acids. Authors' analysis steps: Cell counts per sample came from amplifying reference gene primers. Using immunoSEQ multiplex PCR, the repertoire was profiled, and TCRdb retains in-frame clones only, with some absent. V and J calls and clone size follow that table, whereas D and trimming were derived from the DNA. The table includes just over 650,000 clones, about nine tenths detected once. The origin of this receptor is a woman aged 18-35 years with acute or convalescent COVID-19. Sequencing was performed on peripheral blood. V usage is TRBV11-2 and J usage is TRBJ2-6; D is possibly TRBD1 (5 bases). CDR3 loop: CASSPGRSGNSGANVLTF. Here the CDR3 DNA reads TGTGCCAGCAGCCCAGGACGGTCAGGGAACTCTGGGGCCAACGTCCTGACTTTC.